The T cell receptor (beta chain) described here comes from a study of response to subunit inactivated influenza vaccine. Study-wide points: Each seasonal flu vaccination may recruit only limited new T cells, authors suggested.

CDR1 GTSNPN and CDR2 SVGIG come from the germline V gene (reference sequence). The CDR3 is made up of 19 amino acids. V gave up 1 base and J gave up 1 base; unmatched junction bases: 16. In the case of this clonotype: Its specificity is not known.

TCRdb independently ran MiXCR on the RT-PCR reads; one entry per CDR3 protein. The table shows hundreds of thousands of distinct CDR3 sequences, with 15% to 19% occurring only once. The sample was PBMCs from blood, taken less than 13 days after vaccination. This sequence joins TRBV30 and TRBJ2-5, with 9 bases aligning to TRBD2. This TCR was recovered from a man in his forties or fifties who received an inactivated influenza vaccine. CDR3 residues: CAWSARASGIKRRQETQYF. The CDR3 nucleotides are TGTGCCTGGAGTGCCAGGGCTAGCGGGATAAAGAGACGCCAAGAGACCCAGTACTTC.